This T cell receptor (beta chain) is drawn from a study of chemoradiotherapy in HPV16-positive cancers. As for the study in general: Candidate HPV-specific T-cell clones and common TCR motifs came from functional assays in two HPV16-positive patients.

Repertoires were sampled repeatedly during chemoradiotherapy. The germline V gene has CDR1 SGDLS and CDR2 YYNGEE. The CDR3 covers 15 residues. V trimming: 6 bases; J trimming: 4 bases; junction bases outside the gene matches: 12. Assay used: immunoSEQ multiplex PCR; TCRdb lists only in-frame clones, some missing. The sample lists about 20,000 clones, 75% to 90% occurring once. The clonotype was recovered from a human donor with HPV-associated anogenital cancer. The sample in question was blood, obtained from a patient who underwent chemoradiotherapy. The chain recombines TRBV9 with TRBJ1-2, with TRBD1 identical over 7 bases. CDR3 bases: TGTGCCAGCACGGAGAGGGAGGGGGCAGGCTATGGCTACACCTTC. Translated, it gives CASTEREGAGYGYTF.